Listed below are T cell receptor beta chains from one sample, sequenced in a study of T cell responses to AZD1222 COVID-19 vaccine. Sequencing used immunoSEQ multiplex PCR; TCRdb keeps in-frame clones, though not all of them. The sample records around 120,000 clones, 93% being singletons. The sample consisted of peripheral blood, taken 28 days after the second AZD1222 dose. The receptors shown here come from an adult who received the AZD1222 COVID-19 vaccine. Each CDR3 is given with its conserved first and last residue. The D gene is left open where the match is weak. Not every row has a clone size; where given, it reads once, few, many or a size class.

D	V	size	J	DNA	CDR3
.	TRBV2	.	TRBJ1-1	TGTGCCAGCACGGACAGCTCCGTACACTTAAACACTGAAGCTTTCTTT	CASTDSSVHLNTEAFF
.	TRBV6-5	.	TRBJ2-3	TGTGCCAGCCGATTGAGGGGATACCACACAGATACGCAGTATTTT	CASRLRGYHTDTQYF
TRBD1	TRBV7-9	once	TRBJ1-2	TGTGCCAGCAGCTTAGAAGACAGGGTTGGCGGCTACACCTTC	CASSLEDRVGGYTF
TRBD1	TRBV19	.	TRBJ1-5	TGTGCCAGTAGTCTCATGGGGGGACAGCAAAGCGGCGGTCAGCCCCAGCATTTT	CASSLMGGQQSGGQPQHF
.	TRBV5-6	.	TRBJ2-1	TGTGCCAGCAGCTTGGGGGGCGGAGAGCAGTTCTTC	CASSLGGGEQFF
.	TRBV10-3	.	TRBJ1-1	TGTGCCATCAGTGGGGGGGTCTCCATAGTCTCTGAAGCTTTCTTT	CAISGGVSIVSEAFF
.	TRBV5-6	.	TRBJ1-4	TGTGCCAGCAGCGCTATTGTAGGGGACCCAGGTGAAAAACTGTTTTTT	CASSAIVGDPGEKLFF
.	TRBV11-3	once	TRBJ2-2	TGTGCCAGCAGGCAGGGGTCTAGAACCGGGGAGCTGTTTTTT	CASRQGSRTGELFF
.	TRBV6-5	.	TRBJ1-6	TGTGCCAGCAGTTATCTAGAGAATTCACCCCTCCACTTT	CASSYLENSPLHF
.	TRBV6-5	once	TRBJ2-5	TGTGCCAGCAGTTACGCTCTAGGCGCCCAAGAGACCCAGTACTTC	CASSYALGAQETQYF
.	TRBV29-1	.	TRBJ1-1	TGCAGCGTTGAGGTGAGGCGCACTGAAGCTTTCTTT	CSVEVRRTEAFF
.	TRBV21-1	.	TRBJ1-4	TGTGCCAGCAGCTCTCCGGGACGGGATGAAAAACTGTTTTTT	CASSSPGRDEKLFF
.	TRBV14	.	TRBJ1-1	TGTGCCAGCAGCCAAGAGTTCGTAGGCTTAGGCATGAACACTGAAGCTTTCTTT	CASSQEFVGLGMNTEAFF
TRBD1	TRBV27	once	TRBJ1-5	TGTGCCAGCAGCCGAGGGGGCAGACATCAGCCCCAGCATTTT	CASSRGGRHQPQHF
.	TRBV19	.	TRBJ2-5	TGTGCCAGTAGTACCGGACGGTACCCTCACGAGACCCAGTACTTC	CASSTGRYPHETQYF
.	TRBV12-3/TRBV12-4	.	TRBJ1-4	TGTGCCAGCAGCCTGTCCGGGGACGAAAAACTGTTTTTT	CASSLSGDEKLFF
.	TRBV13	.	TRBJ2-7	TGTGCCAGCAGCTTGGGGGGCCAGGCCTACGAGCAGTACTTC	CASSLGGQAYEQYF
TRBD2	TRBV6-5	.	TRBJ2-5	TGTGCCAGCAGCTCTCTAGCGGACCCCCAAGAGACCCAGTACTTC	CASSSLADPQETQYF
.	TRBV30	.	TRBJ2-2	TGTGCCTGGAGGCTACCCTTGGGCACCGGGGAGCTGTTTTTT	CAWRLPLGTGELFF
.	TRBV6-2/TRBV6-3	.	TRBJ2-5	TGTGCCAGCAGTTACTTCAGGGAGACCCAGTACTTC	CASSYFRETQYF
.	TRBV9	.	TRBJ2-5	TGTGCCAGCAGCGCATTTGGGGGGCACGTAGCCCAGTACTTC	CASSAFGGHVAQYF
.	TRBV11-2	.	TRBJ2-5	TGTGCCAGCAGCTTGGCCCCAAGAGAGACCCAGTACTTC	CASSLAPRETQYF
.	TRBV29-1	.	TRBJ2-5	TGCAGCGTTGAAGATTGGAGGGGGAGTGAGACCCAGTACTTC	CSVEDWRGSETQYF
TRBD1	TRBV7-8	.	TRBJ1-5	TGTGCCAGCAGCCTCAACAGGGGGCGAAGCAATCAGCCCCAGCATTTT	CASSLNRGRSNQPQHF
TRBD1	TRBV28	.	TRBJ2-3	TGTGCCAGCAGTTCCCGGACAGGGGAGCTTGATACGCAGTATTTT	CASSSRTGELDTQYF
.	TRBV2	.	TRBJ1-1	TGTGCCAGCAGTGTTTCCTCCAATGAAGCTTTCTTT	CASSVSSNEAFF
.	TRBV12-3/TRBV12-4	.	TRBJ1-1	TGTGCCAGCAGTTTCTCAACAACTGAAGCTTTCTTT	CASSFSTTEAFF
.	TRBV19	.	TRBJ1-2	TGTGCCAGTATAGGGCCCGTCGTCCATGGCTACACCTTC	CASIGPVVHGYTF
.	TRBV19	.	TRBJ2-5	TGTGCCCCCCCCGATCGAGTCGAAGAGACCCAGTACTTC	CAPPDRVEETQYF
.	TRBV5-1	.	TRBJ2-2	TGCGCCAGCAGCTTGGCGGGCCAACCCGGGGAGCTGTTTTTT	CASSLAGQPGELFF
TRBD2	TRBV20-1	.	TRBJ2-3	TGCAGTGCTAGTGGCTGGAGGGAGGGCCTAGATACGCAGTATTTT	CSASGWREGLDTQYF
TRBD2	TRBV6-6	.	TRBJ2-1	TGTGCCAGCAGCCCCCATAAGCGGGGGGGTAATGAGCAGTTCTTC	CASSPHKRGGNEQFF
.	TRBV7-2	.	TRBJ1-2	TGTGCCAGCAGCCCACCACTGTCTAACTATGGCTACACCTTC	CASSPPLSNYGYTF
.	TRBV7-9	.	TRBJ2-3	TGTGCCAGCAGCACCGGGACTCACACAGATACGCAGTATTTT	CASSTGTHTDTQYF
.	TRBV6-5	.	TRBJ2-1	TGTGCCAGCAGTTACCGGCAGGGGGGTGAGCAGTTCTTC	CASSYRQGGEQFF
.	TRBV28	.	TRBJ2-4	TGTGCCAGCACGGGGGGCGGGGGCAACATTCAGTACTTC	CASTGGGGNIQYF
TRBD2	TRBV27	.	TRBJ2-2	TGTGCCAGCAGTATCCGCGGGGGGACCGGGGAGCTGTTTTTT	CASSIRGGTGELFF
.	TRBV5-1	.	TRBJ2-2	TGCGCCAGCAGCGGCCTACAAAGGAACACCGGGGAGCTGTTTTTT	CASSGLQRNTGELFF
TRBD1	TRBV6-2/TRBV6-3	.	TRBJ2-1	TGTGCCAGCAGTACGACAGGGGGGAATGAGCAGTTCTTC	CASSTTGGNEQFF